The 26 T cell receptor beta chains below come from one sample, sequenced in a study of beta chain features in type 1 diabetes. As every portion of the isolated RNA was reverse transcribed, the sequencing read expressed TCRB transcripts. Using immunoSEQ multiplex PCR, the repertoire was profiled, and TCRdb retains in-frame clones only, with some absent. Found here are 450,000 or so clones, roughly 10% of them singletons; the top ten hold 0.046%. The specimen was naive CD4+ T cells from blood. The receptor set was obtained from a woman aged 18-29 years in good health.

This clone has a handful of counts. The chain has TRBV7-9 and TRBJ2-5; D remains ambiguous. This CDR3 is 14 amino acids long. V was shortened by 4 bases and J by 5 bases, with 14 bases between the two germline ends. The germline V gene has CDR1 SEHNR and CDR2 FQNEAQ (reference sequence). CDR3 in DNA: TGTGCCAGCAGCTACAATCAGGCTCCGGAGACCCAGTACTTC. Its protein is CASSYNQAPETQYF. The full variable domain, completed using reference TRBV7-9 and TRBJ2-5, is DTGVSQNPRHKITKRGQNVTFRCDPISEHNRLYWYRQTLGQGPEFLTYFQNEAQLEKSRLLSDRFSAERPKGSFSTLEIQRTEQGDSAMYLCASSYNQAPETQYFGPGTRLLVL.

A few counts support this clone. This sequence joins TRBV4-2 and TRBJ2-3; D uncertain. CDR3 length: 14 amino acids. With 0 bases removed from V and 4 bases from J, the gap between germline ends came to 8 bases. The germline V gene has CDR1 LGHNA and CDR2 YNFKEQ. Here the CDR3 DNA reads TGTGCCAGCAGCCAAGATCTTGGCGCAGATACGCAGTATTTT. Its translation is CASSQDLGADTQYF.

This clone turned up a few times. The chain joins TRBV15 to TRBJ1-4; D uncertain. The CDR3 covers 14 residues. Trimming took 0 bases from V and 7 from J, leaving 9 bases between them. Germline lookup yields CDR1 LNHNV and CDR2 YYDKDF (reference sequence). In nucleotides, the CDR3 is TGTGCCACCAGCAGAGATCTCGTAGGTGAAAAACTGTTTTTT. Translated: CATSRDLVGEKLFF.

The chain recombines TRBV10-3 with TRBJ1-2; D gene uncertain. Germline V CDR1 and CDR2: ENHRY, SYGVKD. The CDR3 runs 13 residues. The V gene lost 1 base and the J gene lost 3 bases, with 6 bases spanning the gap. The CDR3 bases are TGTGCCATCAGTGAGTTAGGAGACTATGGCTACACCTTC. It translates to CAISELGDYGYTF.

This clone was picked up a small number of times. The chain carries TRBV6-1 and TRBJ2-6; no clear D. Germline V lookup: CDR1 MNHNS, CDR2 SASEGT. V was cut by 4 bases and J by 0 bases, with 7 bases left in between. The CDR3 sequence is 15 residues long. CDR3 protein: CASSAGLSGANVLTF. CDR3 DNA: TGTGCCAGCAGTGCTGGCCTCTCTGGGGCCAACGTCCTGACTTTC.

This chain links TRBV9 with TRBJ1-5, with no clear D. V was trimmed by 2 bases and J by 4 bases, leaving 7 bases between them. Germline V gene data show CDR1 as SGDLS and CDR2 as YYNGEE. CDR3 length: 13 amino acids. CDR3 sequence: CASSVGRNQPQHF. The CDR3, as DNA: TGTGCCAGCAGCGTTGGGAGGAATCAGCCCCAGCATTTT.

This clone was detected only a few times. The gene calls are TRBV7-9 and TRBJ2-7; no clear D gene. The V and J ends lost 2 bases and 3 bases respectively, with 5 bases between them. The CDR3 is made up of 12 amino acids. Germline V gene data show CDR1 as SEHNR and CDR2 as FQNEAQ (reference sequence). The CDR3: CASSLLIYEQYF. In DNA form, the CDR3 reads TGTGCCAGCAGCTTATTGATCTACGAGCAGTACTTC.

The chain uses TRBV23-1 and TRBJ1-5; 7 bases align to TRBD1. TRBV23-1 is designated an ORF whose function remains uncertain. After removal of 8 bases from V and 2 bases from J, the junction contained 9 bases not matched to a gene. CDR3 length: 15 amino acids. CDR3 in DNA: TGCGCCAGCTCGCCTGGGACAGAGGGCAATCAGCCCCAGCATTTT. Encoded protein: CASSPGTEGNQPQHF.

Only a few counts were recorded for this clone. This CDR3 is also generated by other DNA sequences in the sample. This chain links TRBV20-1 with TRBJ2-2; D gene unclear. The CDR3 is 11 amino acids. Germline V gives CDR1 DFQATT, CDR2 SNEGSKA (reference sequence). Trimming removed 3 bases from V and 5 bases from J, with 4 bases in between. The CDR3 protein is CSARGTGELFF. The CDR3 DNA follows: TGCAGTGCTAGGGGGACCGGGGAGCTGTTTTTT.

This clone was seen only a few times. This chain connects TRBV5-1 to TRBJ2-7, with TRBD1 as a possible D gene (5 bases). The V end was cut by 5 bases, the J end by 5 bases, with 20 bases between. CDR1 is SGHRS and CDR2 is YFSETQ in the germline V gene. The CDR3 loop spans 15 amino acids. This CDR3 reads CASRPSTQGFNEQYF. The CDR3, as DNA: TGCGCCAGCAGGCCTTCCACGCAGGGATTTAACGAGCAGTACTTC.

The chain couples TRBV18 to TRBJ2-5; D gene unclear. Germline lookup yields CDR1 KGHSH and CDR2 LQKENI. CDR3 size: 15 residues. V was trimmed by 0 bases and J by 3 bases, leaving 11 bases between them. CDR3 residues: CASSPPSQREETQYF. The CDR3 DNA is TGTGCCAGCTCACCACCGTCCCAGCGAGAAGAGACCCAGTACTTC. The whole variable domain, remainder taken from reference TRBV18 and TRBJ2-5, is NAGVMQNPRHLVRRRGQEARLRCSPMKGHSHVYWYRQLPEEGLKFMVYLQKENIIDESGMPKERFSAEFPKEGPSILRIQQVVRGDSAAYFCASSPPSQREETQYFGPGTRLLVL.

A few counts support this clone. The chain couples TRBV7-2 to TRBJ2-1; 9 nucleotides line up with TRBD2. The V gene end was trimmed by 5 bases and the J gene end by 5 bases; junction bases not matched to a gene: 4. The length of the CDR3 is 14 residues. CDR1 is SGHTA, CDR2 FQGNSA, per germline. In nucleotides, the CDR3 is TGTGCCAGCAGCGGACTAGCGCAAAACAATGAGCAGTTCTTC. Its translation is CASSGLAQNNEQFF.

The CDR3 sequence is CASSLQAGSSYEQYV. CDR3 sequence (DNA): TGTGCCAGCAGCTTACAGGCGGGGAGCTCCTACGAGCAGTACGTC. The chain recombines TRBV7-2 with TRBJ2-7; D is possibly TRBD2 (6 bases). Trimming removed 2 bases from V and 0 bases from J, with 11 bases in between. The CDR3 totals 15 residues. CDR1 is SGHTA, CDR2 FQGNSA, per germline.

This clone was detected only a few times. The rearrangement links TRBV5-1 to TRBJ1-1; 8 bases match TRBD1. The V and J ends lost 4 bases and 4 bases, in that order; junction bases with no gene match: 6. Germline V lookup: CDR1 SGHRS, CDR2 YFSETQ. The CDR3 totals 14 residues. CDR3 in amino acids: CASSRTGTATEAFF. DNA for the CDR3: TGCGCCAGCAGCCGGACAGGGACGGCCACTGAAGCTTTCTTT.

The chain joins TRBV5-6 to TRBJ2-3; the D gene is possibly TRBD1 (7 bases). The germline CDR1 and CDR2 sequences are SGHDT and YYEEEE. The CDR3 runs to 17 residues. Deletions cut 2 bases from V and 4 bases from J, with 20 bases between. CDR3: CASSFSLYRGGADTQYF. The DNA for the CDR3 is TGTGCCAGCAGCTTCAGCCTTTACAGGGGCGGGGCAGATACGCAGTATTTT.

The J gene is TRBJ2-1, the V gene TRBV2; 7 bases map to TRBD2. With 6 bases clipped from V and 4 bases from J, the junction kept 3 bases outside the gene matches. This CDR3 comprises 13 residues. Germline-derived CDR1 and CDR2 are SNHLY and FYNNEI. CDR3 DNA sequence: TGTGCCAGCAGGGGGACTAATTACAATGAGCAGTTCTTC. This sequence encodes CASRGTNYNEQFF.

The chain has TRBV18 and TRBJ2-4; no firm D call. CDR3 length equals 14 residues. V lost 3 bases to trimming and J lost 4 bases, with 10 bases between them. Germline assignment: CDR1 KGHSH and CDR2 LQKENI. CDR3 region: CASSPNFQKNIQYF. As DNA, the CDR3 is TGTGCCAGCTCACCGAACTTCCAAAAAAACATTCAGTACTTC.

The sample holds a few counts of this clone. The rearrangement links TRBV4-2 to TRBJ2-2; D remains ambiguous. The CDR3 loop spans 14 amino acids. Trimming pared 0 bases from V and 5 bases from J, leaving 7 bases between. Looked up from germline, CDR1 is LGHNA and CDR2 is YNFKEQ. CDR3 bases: TGTGCCAGCAGCCAAGACCCAGGAACCGGGGAGCTGTTTTTT. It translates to CASSQDPGTGELFF.

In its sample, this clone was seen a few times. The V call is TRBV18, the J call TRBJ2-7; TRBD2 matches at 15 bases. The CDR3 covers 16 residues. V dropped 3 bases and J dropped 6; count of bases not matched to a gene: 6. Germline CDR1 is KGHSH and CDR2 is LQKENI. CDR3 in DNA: TGTGCCAGCTCACCTGCGGGACTAGCGGGAGGTCCCGAGCAGTACTTC. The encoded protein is CASSPAGLAGGPEQYF.

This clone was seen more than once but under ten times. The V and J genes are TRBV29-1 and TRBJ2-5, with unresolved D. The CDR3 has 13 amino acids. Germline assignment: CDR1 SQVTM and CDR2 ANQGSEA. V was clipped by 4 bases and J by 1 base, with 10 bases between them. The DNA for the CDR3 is TGCAGCGTTGTGCCAGGCCCCCAAGAGACCCAGTACTTC. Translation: CSVVPGPQETQYF.

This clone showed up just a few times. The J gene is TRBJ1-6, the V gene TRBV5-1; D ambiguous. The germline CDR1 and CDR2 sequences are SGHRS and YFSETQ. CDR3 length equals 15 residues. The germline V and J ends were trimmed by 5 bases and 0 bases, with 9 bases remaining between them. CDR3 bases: TGCGCCAGCAGTGTGGGCAGCTCCTATAATTCACCCCTCCACTTT. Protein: CASSVGSSYNSPLHF.

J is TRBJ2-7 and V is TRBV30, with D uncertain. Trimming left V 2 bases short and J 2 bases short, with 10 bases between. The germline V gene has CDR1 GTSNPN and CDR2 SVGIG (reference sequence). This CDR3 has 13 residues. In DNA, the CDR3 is TGTGCCTGGAGTAAGGGAACGGCCTACGAGCAGTACTTC. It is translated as CAWSKGTAYEQYF.

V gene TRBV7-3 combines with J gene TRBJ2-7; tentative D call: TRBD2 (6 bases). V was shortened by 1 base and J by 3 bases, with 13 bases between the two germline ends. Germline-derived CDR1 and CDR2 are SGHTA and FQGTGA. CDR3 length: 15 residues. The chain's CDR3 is CASSLMGGPNYEQYF. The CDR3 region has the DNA TGTGCCAGCAGCTTAATGGGGGGACCAAACTACGAGCAGTACTTC. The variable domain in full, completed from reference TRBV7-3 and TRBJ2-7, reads GAGVSQTPSNKVTEKGKYVELRCDPISGHTALYWYRQSLGQGPEFLIYFQGTGAADDSGLPNDRFFAVRPEGSVSTLKIQRTERGDSAVYLCASSLMGGPNYEQYFGPGTRLTVT.

In DNA, the CDR3 is TGTGCCAGCAACCAACCTCAGGGGGATGAAAAACTGTTTTTT. It is translated as CASNQPQGDEKLFF. This chain links TRBV7-9 with TRBJ1-4; 7 bases line up with TRBD1. Germline assignment: CDR1 SEHNR and CDR2 FQNEAQ (reference sequence). CDR3 length: 14 amino acids. With 7 bases clipped from V and 6 bases from J, the junction kept 8 bases outside the gene matches.

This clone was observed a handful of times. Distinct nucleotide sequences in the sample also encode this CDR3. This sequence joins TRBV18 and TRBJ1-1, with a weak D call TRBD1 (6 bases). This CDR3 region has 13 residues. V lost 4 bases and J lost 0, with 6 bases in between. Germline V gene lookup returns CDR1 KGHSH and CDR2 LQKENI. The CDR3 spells CASSRTVNTEAFF. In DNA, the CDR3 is TGTGCCAGCTCACGGACAGTGAACACTGAAGCTTTCTTT.

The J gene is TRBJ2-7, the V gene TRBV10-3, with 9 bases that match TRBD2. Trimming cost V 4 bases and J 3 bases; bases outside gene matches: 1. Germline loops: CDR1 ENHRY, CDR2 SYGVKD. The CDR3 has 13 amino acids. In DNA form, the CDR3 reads TGTGCCATCAGTGCTAGCGGGGACTACGAGCAGTACTTC. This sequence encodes CAISASGDYEQYF.